Each of the 2 T cell receptor beta chains below was sequenced from the same sample in a study of tumor-infiltrating lymphocytes in primary liver carcinoma. Germline DNA was extracted too, while blood RNA derived from unsorted whole blood. TCR beta cDNA came from around 500 ng total RNA, primed with a constant-region primer. A slightly modified ARM-PCR protocol with three nested multiplex PCR rounds produced these TCR beta libraries. A C-beta reverse primer was combined with TRBV1-TRBV30 forward primers in the first two PCR rounds, and each round had roughly 11 cycles. A single record per CDR3 protein comes from TCRdb applying MiXCR to the multiplex PCR reads. The sample lists approximately 320,000 distinct CDR3 sequences, roughly 60% occurring once. The sample taken for sequencing was peripheral blood. These receptor sequences come from a woman in her 30s with primary liver carcinoma and hepatitis B virus infection.

On this clonotype: This may be a read error, as it is one base from a much larger clone. The V call is TRBV6-5, the J call TRBJ2-7; D not resolved. Trimming stripped 5 bases from V and 6 bases from J, with 17 bases between. The CDR3 contains 14 residues. Looked up from germline, CDR1 is MNHEY and CDR2 is SVGAGI. CDR3 region: CASSQRRQIAEQYF. The CDR3 nucleotides are TGTGCCAGCAGTCAACGCCGGCAGATTGCCGAGCAGTACTTC.

Details on this clonotype: The junction and the germline gene differ at one end; a read error may be behind it. This chain uses TRBV11-2 with TRBJ2-3, with D maybe TRBD2 (6 bases). The CDR3 length is 16 residues. Germline V CDR1 and CDR2: SGHAT, FQNNGV. DNA for the CDR3: TGTACCAGCAGCTTATTAGGGTGGACGGGAGCAGATACGCAGTATTTT. Translated, it gives CTSSLLGWTGADTQYF.